This record concerns one TCR beta chain sequence. Its antigen is unidentified. This entry is derived from a study of Ad26.COV2.S vaccination and SARS-CoV-2 variants. The overall study: The donor participated in the COV1001 trial, in its Ad26.COV2.S arm.

Treatment here: some 20 received Ad26.COV2.S at low or high dose, single or two shots; 5 received placebo; per-sample allocation not given. Sampling happened 63 days after the first vaccine or placebo injection. Study-level findings and limits: The study found higher spike-specific TCR breadth in vaccine than placebo recipients.

TCRdb's copy holds only in-frame clones and misses some; the assay was immunoSEQ multiplex PCR. The sample has around 340,000 clones; roughly 91% are singletons. The CDR3 length is 13 residues. Trimming pared 3 bases from V and 5 bases from J, leaving 13 bases between. The germline CDR1 and CDR2 sequences are DFQATT and SNEGSKA (reference sequence). This TCR was recovered from a person aged 18-60 years who received the Ad26.COV2.S COVID-19 vaccine or a placebo. The sample in question was peripheral blood, obtained in a trial of Ad26.COV2.S vaccine versus placebo. The chain joins TRBV20-1 to TRBJ2-5, with D perhaps assigned TRBD1 or TRBD2 (6 bases each). The CDR3 region has the DNA TGCAGTGCTAGTTCCGGGGGCCGGGAGACCCAGTACTTC. This codes for CSASSGGRETQYF.